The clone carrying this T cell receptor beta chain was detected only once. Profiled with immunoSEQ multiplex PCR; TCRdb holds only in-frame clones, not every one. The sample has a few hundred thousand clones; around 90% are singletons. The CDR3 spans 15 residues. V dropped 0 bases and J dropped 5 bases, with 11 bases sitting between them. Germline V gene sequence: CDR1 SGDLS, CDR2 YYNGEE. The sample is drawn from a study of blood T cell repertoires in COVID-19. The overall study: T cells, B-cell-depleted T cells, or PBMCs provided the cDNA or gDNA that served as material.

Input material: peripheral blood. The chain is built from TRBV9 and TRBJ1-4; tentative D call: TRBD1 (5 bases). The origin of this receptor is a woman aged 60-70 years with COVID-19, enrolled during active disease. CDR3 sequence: CASSVGAGPNEKLFF. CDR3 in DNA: TGTGCCAGCAGCGTAGGGGCAGGGCCAAATGAAAAACTGTTTTTT.